Included here is one T cell receptor (beta chain) sequence, with context. The antigen remains undetermined. J gave up 2 bases and V 1 base, and 15 bases lay outside the gene matches. This CDR3 is built from 19 residues. The V gene's germline CDR1 is SGHAT and CDR2 FQDESV (reference sequence). The TCRbeta library incorporated unique molecular identifiers. One entry per CDR3 protein, called by TCRdb with MiXCR from the PCR reads. The sample shows approximately 650,000 distinct CDR3 sequences, approximately 14% of them seen only once. These data come from a study of T-cell reconstitution after alpha-beta-depleted transplantation in children. General study points: Newly made T cells mostly supplied T-cell counts and diversity one year after transplant. Expanded clones from the graft, numbering several hundred, reportedly supplied alpha-beta T cells about two months after transplant. TCRbeta diversity was high at day 60 in some patients (a result of surviving recipient T cells and thymic progenitors).

This clonotype was obtained from a girl aged 2-10 years with congenital amegakaryocytic thrombocytopenia, due to receive a stem cell transplant. The chain combines TRBV11-1 with TRBJ2-7; 9 positions match TRBD1. The specimen was PBMCs, collected before TCRalphabeta/CD19-depleted stem cell transplant. The CDR3 DNA reads as TGTGCCAGCAGCTTAGAATGGGGACAGGGTAAAGTCGGGACCTACGAGCAGTACTTC. It is translated as CASSLEWGQGKVGTYEQYF.